The TCR beta chain described here comes from a study of T cells after yellow fever vaccination. Study overall: For low cell numbers, libraries were made with SMART-Seq v4 Ultra Low Input.

TCRdb processed the 5' RACE reads anew with MiXCR; each CDR3 protein has one entry. Of approximately 330,000 distinct CDR3 sequences in the sample, over 3.5% were seen once. The CDR3 is made up of 18 amino acids. After removal of 6 bases from V and 9 bases from J, the junction contained 17 bases not matched to a gene. This chain uses TRBV12-3 or TRBV12-4 with TRBJ1-4; 12 bases are shared with TRBD1. The source of this sequence is a man aged 18 to 30 who received the YFV17D yellow fever vaccine. The specimen was PBMCs, collected 5 days after the yellow fever booster vaccination. CDR3 sequence (DNA): TGTGCCAGCAGCCCTGGTGGAGGGGCCGGGACAGGGGGCCAAAAACTGTTTTTT. As protein: CASSPGGGAGTGGQKLFF.